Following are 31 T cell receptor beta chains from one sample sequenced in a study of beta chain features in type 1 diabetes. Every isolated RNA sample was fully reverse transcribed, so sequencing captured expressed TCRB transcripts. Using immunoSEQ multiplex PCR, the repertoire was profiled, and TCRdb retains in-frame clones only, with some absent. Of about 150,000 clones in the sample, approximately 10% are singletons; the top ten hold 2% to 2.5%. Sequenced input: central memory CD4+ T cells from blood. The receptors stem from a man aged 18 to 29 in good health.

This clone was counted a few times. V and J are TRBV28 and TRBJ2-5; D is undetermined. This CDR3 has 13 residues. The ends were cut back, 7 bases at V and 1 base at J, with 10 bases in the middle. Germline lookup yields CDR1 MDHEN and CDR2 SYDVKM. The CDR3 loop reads CASTFRPQETQYF. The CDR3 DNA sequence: TGTGCCAGCACCTTCAGGCCCCAAGAGACCCAGTACTTC.

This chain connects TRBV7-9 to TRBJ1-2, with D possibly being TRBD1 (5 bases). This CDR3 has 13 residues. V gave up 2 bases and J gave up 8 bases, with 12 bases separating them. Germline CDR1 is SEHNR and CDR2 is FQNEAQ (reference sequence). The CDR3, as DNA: TGTGCCAGCAGCTTAACCGGGGACGAGGGCTACACCTTC. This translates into CASSLTGDEGYTF.

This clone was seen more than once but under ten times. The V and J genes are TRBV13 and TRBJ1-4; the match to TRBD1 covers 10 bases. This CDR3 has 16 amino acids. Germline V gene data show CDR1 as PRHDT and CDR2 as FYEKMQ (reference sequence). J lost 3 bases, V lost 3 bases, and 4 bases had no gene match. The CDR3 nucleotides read TGTGCCAGCAGCTTTAGGGACAGGGGAGCTAATGAAAAACTGTTTTTT. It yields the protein CASSFRDRGANEKLFF.

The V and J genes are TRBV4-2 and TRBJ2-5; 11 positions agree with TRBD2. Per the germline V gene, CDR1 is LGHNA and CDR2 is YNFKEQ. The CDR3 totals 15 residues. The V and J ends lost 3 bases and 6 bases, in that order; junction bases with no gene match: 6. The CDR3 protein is CASSQVAGGPQTQYF. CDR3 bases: TGTGCCAGCAGCCAGGTAGCGGGAGGGCCGCAGACCCAGTACTTC.

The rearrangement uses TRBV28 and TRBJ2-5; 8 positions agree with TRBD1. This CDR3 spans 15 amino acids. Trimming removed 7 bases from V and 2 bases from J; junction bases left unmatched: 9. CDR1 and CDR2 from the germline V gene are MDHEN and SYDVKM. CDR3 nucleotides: TGTGCCAGCACCCTCCTTGGGACAGGTCAAGAGACCCAGTACTTC. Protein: CASTLLGTGQETQYF.

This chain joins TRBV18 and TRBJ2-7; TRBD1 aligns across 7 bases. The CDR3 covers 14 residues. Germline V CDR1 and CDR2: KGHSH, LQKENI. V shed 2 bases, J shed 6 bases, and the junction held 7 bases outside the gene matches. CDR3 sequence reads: CASSPSLTGSEQYF. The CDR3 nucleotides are TGTGCCAGCTCACCAAGCCTGACAGGGTCCGAGCAGTACTTC.

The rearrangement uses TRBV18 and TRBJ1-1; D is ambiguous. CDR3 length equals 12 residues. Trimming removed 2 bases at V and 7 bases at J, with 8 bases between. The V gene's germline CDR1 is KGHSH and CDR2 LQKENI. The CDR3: CASSPTAGEAFF. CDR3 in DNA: TGTGCCAGCTCACCAACGGCAGGTGAAGCTTTCTTT. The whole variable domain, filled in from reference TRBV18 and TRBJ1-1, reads NAGVMQNPRHLVRRRGQEARLRCSPMKGHSHVYWYRQLPEEGLKFMVYLQKENIIDESGMPKERFSAEFPKEGPSILRIQQVVRGDSAAYFCASSPTAGEAFFGQGTRLTVV.

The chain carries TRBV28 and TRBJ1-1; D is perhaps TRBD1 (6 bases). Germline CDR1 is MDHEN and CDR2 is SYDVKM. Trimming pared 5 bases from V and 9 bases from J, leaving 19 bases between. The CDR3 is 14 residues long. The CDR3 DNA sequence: TGTGCCAGCAGTCCCCCCGCAAGGGGGGAAAAAGCTTTCTTT. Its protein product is CASSPPARGEKAFF. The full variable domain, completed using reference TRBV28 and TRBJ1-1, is DVKVTQSSRYLVKRTGEKVFLECVQDMDHENMFWYRQDPGLGLRLIYFSYDVKMKEKGDIPEGYSVSREKKERFSLILESASTNQTSMYLCASSPPARGEKAFFGQGTRLTVV.

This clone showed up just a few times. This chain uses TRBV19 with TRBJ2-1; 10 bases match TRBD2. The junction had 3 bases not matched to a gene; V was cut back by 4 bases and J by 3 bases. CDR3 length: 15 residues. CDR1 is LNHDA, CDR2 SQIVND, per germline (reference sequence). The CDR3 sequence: CASSKREGLYNEQFF. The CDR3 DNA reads TGTGCCAGTAGTAAGCGGGAGGGCCTCTACAATGAGCAGTTCTTC.

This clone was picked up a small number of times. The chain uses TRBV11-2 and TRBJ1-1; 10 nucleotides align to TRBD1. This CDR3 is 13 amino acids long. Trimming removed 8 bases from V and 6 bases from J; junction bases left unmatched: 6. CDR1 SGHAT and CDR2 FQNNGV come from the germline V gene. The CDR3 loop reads CASADRGHAEAFF. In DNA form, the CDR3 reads TGTGCCAGCGCAGACAGGGGGCACGCTGAAGCTTTCTTT.

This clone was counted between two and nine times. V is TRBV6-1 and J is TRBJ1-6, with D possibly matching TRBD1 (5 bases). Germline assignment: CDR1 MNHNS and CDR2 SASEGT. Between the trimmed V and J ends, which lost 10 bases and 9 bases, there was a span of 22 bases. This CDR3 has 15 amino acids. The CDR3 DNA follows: TGTGCCACAAGGGGCGCGTCAGGGTGGTCTTCACCCCTCCACTTT. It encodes CATRGASGWSSPLHF.

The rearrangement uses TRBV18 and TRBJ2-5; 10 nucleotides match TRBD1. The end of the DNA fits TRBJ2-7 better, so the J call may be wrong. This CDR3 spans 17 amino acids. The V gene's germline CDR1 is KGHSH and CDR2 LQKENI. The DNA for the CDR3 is TGTGCCAGCTCACCGGTTGGGACAGGGGTCCGGGTCTACGAGCAGTACTTC. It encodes CASSPVGTGVRVYEQYF.

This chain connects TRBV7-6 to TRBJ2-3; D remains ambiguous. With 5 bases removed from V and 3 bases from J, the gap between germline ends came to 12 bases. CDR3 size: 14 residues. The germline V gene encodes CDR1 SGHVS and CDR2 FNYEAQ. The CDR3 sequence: CASSPSPFTDTQYF. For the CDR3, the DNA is TGTGCCAGCAGCCCGTCCCCCTTTACAGATACGCAGTATTTT.

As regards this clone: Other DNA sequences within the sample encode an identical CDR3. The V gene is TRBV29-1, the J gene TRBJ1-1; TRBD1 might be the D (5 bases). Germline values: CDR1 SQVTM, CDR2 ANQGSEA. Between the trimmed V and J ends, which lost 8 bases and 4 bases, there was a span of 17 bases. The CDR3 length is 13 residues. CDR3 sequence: CSPKNQGGTEAFF. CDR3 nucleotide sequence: TGCAGCCCGAAAAATCAGGGTGGCACTGAAGCTTTCTTT. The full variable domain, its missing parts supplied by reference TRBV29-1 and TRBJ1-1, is SAVISQKPSRDICQRGTSLTIQCQVDSQVTMMFWYRQQPGQSLTLIATANQGSEATYESGFVIDKFPISRPNLTFSTLTVSNMSPEDSSIYLCSPKNQGGTEAFFGQGTRLTVV.

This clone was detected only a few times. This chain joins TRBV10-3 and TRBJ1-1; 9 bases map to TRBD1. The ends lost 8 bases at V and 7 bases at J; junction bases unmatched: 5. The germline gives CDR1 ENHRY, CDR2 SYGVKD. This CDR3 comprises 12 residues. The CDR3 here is CAIGTGQGEAFF. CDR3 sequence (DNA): TGTGCCATCGGGACAGGGCAGGGTGAAGCTTTCTTT.

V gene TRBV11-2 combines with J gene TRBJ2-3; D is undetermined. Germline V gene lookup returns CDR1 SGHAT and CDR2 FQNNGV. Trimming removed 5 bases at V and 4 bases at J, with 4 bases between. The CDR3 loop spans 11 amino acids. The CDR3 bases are TGTGCCAGCAGCAGCTCAGATACGCAGTATTTT. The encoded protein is CASSSSDTQYF. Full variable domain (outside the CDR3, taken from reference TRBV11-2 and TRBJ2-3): EAGVAQSPRYKIIEKRQSVAFWCNPISGHATLYWYQQILGQGPKLLIQFQNNGVVDDSQLPKDRFSAERLKGVDSTLKIQPAKLEDSAVYLCASSSSDTQYFGPGTRLTVL.

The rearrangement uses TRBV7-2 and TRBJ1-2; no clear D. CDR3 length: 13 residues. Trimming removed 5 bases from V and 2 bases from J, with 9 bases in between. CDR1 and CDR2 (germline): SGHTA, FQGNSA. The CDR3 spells CASSARTNYGYTF. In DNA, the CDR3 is TGTGCCAGCAGCGCCCGGACCAACTATGGCTACACCTTC.

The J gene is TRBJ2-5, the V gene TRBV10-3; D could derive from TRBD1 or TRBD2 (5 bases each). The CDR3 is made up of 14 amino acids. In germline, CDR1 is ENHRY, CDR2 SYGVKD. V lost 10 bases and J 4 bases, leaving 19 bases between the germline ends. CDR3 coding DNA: TGTGCCACCTCCGACGGGGCGGCACCAGAGACCCAGTACTTC. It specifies CATSDGAAPETQYF.

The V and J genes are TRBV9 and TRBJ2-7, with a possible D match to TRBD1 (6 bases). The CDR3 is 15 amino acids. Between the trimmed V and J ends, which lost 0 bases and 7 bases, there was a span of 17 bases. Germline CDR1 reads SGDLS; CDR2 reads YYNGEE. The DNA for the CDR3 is TGTGCCAGCAGCGTAGAGGCGACAGGTTTAGAGGAGCAGTACTTC. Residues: CASSVEATGLEEQYF.

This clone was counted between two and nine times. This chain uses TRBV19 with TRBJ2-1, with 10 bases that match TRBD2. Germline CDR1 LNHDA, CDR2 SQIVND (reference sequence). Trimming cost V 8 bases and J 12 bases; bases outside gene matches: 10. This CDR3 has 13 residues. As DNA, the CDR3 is TGTGCCAGTTCTAGCGGGAGAGGTGTGGGGCAGTTCTTC. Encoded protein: CASSSGRGVGQFF.

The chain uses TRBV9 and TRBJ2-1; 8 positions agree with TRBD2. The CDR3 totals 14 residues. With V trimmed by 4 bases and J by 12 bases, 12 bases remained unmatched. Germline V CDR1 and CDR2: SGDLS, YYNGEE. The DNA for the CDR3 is TGTGCCAGCAGCCCCCCCACGCCGGGAGGGGTGCAGTTCTTC. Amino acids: CASSPPTPGGVQFF.

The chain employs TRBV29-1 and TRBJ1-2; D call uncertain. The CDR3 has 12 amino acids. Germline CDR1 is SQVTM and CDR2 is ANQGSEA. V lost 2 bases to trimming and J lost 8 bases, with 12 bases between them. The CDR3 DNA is TGCAGCGTTGAATCGGCGGGCGGAGGCTACACCTTC. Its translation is CSVESAGGGYTF. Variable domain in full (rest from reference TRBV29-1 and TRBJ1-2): SAVISQKPSRDICQRGTSLTIQCQVDSQVTMMFWYRQQPGQSLTLIATANQGSEATYESGFVIDKFPISRPNLTFSTLTVSNMSPEDSSIYLCSVESAGGGYTFGSGTRLTVV.

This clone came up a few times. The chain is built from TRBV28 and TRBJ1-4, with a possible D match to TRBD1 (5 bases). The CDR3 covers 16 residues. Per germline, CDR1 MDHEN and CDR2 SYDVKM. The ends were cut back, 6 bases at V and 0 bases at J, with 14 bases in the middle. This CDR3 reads CASRSWGGATNEKLFF. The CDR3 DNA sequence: TGTGCCAGCAGGTCCTGGGGCGGTGCAACTAATGAAAAACTGTTTTTT.

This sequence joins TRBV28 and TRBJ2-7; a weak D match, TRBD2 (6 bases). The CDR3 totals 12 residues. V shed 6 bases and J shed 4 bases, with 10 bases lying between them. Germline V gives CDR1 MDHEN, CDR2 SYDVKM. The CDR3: CASSGGVYEQYF. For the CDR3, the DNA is TGTGCCAGCAGCGGCGGGGTGTACGAGCAGTACTTC.

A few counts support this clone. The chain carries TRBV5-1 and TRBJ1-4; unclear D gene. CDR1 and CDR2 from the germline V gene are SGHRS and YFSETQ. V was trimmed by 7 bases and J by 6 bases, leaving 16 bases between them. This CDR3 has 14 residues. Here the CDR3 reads CASGRKSLDEKLFF. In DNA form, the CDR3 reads TGCGCCAGCGGGAGAAAGTCCTTGGATGAAAAACTGTTTTTT.

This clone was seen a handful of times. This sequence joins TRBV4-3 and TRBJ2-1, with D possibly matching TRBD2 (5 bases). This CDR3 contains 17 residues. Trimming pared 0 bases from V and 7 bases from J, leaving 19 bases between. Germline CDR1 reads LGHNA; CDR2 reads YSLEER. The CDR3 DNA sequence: TGCGCCAGCAGCCAAGACCGTACCGCGGGCAGATGGAATGAGCAGTTCTTC. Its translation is CASSQDRTAGRWNEQFF.

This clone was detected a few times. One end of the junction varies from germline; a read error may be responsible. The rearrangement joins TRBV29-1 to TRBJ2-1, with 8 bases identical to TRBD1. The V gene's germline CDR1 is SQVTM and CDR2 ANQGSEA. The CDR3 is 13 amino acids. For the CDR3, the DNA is TGCAGCGTCGCGCCTCGACAGGGGCCCTCTGGGGTCTTC. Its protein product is CSVAPRQGPSGVF.

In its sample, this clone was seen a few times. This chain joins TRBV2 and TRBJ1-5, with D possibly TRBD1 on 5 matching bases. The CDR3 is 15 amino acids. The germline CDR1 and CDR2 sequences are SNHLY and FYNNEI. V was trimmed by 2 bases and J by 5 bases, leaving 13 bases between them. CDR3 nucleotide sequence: TGTGCCAGCAGTGAACGGCAGGGTGGCGATCAGCCCCAGCATTTT. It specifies CASSERQGGDQPQHF.

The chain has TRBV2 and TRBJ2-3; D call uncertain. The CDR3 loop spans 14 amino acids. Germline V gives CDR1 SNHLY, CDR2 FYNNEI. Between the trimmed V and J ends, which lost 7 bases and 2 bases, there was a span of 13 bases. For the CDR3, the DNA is TGTGCCAGCAATCTCGGTCTCGCCACAGATACGCAGTATTTT. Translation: CASNLGLATDTQYF.

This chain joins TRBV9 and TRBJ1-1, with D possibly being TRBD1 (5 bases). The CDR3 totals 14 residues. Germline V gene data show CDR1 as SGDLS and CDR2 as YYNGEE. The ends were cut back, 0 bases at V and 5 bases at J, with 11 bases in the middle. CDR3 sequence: CASSVDPGGTEAFF. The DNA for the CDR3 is TGTGCCAGCAGCGTAGACCCTGGGGGAACTGAAGCTTTCTTT.

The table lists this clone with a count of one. The CDR3 reads CASSYRLAGTDTQYF. The CDR3, as DNA: TGTGCCAGCAGTTACAGGCTAGCGGGGACAGATACGCAGTATTTT. The V call is TRBV6-5, the J call TRBJ2-3, with 9 bases matching TRBD2. The length of the CDR3 is 15 residues. The V gene's germline CDR1 is MNHEY and CDR2 SVGAGI. V gave up 2 bases and J gave up 3 bases; unmatched junction bases: 3.